This T cell receptor beta chain came from a study of liver allograft versus peripheral blood T cells. Study information: The study compared liver allograft T cell receptor repertoires against peripheral blood repertoires of liver transplant recipients.

This clonotype has a count of ten or more. Its antigen is still unknown. TCRdb reprocessed the reads with MiXCR, giving one entry per CDR3 protein. The table lists some 9,000 distinct CDR3 sequences, roughly 26% of them singletons. Overall study results and limits: A difference was reportedly observed between T cell receptor repertoires inside liver allografts and those in peripheral blood.

The source is a human patient who had a liver transplant. The T cells may come from the graft donor.

CDR3 nucleotide sequence: TGTGCCAGCAGTCCCACGGGATTCACAGATACGCAGTATTTT. Amino acids: CASSPTGFTDTQYF. The chain carries TRBV28 and TRBJ2-3, with D possibly matching TRBD2 (5 bases). The CDR3 covers 14 residues. V lost 5 bases and J lost 2, with 11 bases in between. CDR1 is MDHEN and CDR2 is SYDVKM in the germline V gene.